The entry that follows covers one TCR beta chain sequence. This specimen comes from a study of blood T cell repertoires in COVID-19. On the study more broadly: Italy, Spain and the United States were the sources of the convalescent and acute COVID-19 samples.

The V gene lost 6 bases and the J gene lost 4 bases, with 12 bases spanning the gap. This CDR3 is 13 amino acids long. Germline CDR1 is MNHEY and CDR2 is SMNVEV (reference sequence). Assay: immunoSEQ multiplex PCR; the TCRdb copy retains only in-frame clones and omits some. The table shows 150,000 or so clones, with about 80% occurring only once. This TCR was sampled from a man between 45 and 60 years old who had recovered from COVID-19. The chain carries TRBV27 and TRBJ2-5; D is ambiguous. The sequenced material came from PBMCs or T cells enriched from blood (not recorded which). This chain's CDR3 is CASRPQVGETQYF. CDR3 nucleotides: TGTGCCAGCAGACCCCAGGTAGGAGAGACCCAGTACTTC.